The T cell receptor (beta chain) under discussion was sequenced for a study of cytomegalovirus exposure and HLA in healthy donors listed by TCRdb under 2017. Regarding the complete study: An earlier analysis of around 600 of the donors reported 276 Gb of sequence data and about 100 million unique TCR beta sequences from about 200 million T cells. The T cell repertoires of some 700 subjects were profiled by immunosequencing and related to cytomegalovirus serostatus. To predict cytomegalovirus infection status, the study combined high-throughput TCR immunosequencing, statistical association of individual TCRs with disease status, and machine learning. The genetic ancestry cluster associated with self-reported Caucasian donors included about 81% of the 398 genotyped donors. Roughly five DR-DQ haplotypes were handled as single units for association and clustering because linkage in the cohort was strong. Approximately 300 gigabases of sequencing data and approximately 80 million unique TCR sequences were included in an early release covering over 600 HLA-typed donors. On average, about 240,000 unique TCR beta nucleotide sequences were sequenced per donor among 398 genotyped donors of the cohort, with roughly 18% of those sequences being non-productive. Along with the roughly 670-subject first cohort, a separate validation cohort of over a hundred different subjects was used. An earlier analysis of around 540 of the donors applied high-throughput TCR beta sequencing to assess whether each TCR beta V gene segment acted as functional or pseudogenic. The study aimed to test whether signatures of past pathogen exposure could be identified by cataloging public T cell receptors. A later analysis re-analyzed previously published TCR beta repertoires from 600 to 850 donors and added high-resolution HLA genotyping to study TCR occurrence patterns. Every discovery cohort repertoire had been produced on one sequencing platform. Donor age, sex, ethnicity and CMV serostatus were compiled together with the repertoire data. A later genetic analysis used genome-wide SNP genotypes for about three fifths of the 666 donors, treating that subset as a discovery cohort. Typing coverage differed by locus: A, B, C, DRB1 and DQB1 were typed in about 629-640 donors, DQA1 in about 500, DPA1 in approximately 610, and DPB1 in just under 490. Rather than drawing on any new phenotypic data, the later analysis identified candidate immune exposures from TCR beta sequences and the way those sequences occurred across donors. HLA typing covered class I and class II loci at four-digit resolution. Study-wide conclusions, independent of this receptor: Linkage disequilibrium might explain the correlated functional status among segregating V segments, but an unknown experimental factor could not be ruled out. In an earlier analysis of 587 of the donors, most TCR beta V segments appeared in productive rearrangements about 87% or about 30% of the time, broadly matching IMGT annotations. Across donors, most TCR sequences were observed very rarely, whereas some public TCRs were present in many individuals. Because counts were too low, 15 to 20 rarely observed V segments, including chromosome 9 orphons, were excluded from the earlier analysis of 587 of the donors. Only TCR beta chains were sequenced in this cohort, and the absence of alpha or paired-chain data limited detectable features. Several of the top co-occurrence clusters appeared to be linked to parvovirus B19, influenza, CMV and Epstein-Barr virus, according to a later analysis. Assigning TCR associations to individual alleles was difficult when HLA alleles, especially DR and DQ, strongly co-occurred. In a later genetic analysis, a missense DCLRE1C variant was associated with V-gene and J-gene trimming of TCR beta chains, and the association was replicated in an independent cohort. The sequencing pipeline was judged likely to have produced a cluster of highly shared sequence variants as a technical artifact. Most CMV-associated TCR beta chains appeared to be HLA-restricted in a later analysis, and the HLA associations seemed to be driven largely by CMV exposure. The classifier was reported to diagnose cytomegalovirus status with high specificity and sensitivity in both the original and validation cohorts. Three of the identified cytomegalovirus-associated TCR beta chains were confirmed in vitro to be specific for cytomegalovirus antigens. According to a later analysis, TCR association rates differed among HLA loci, with DRB1 alleles showing the most associated TCRs and HLA-C alleles showing the fewest. A further reported finding was that TCR beta sequences accurately predicted the HLA-A and HLA-B alleles for most subjects in the first cohort. For the cohort, immune exposure information was limited to CMV serostatus. Presence/absence analyses assumed roughly uniform sequencing depth across donors, an assumption that may not hold. In a later analysis, HLA-associated TCR beta chains were found to be more clonally expanded and to have lower generation probabilities than equally common non-associated chains. The study gave a list of 150 to 200 TCR beta chains associated with cytomegalovirus. According to the authors, the approach could potentially be generalized to other disease states and immunological phenotypes. Because HLA typing was missing for some donors at each locus, association tests included only the typed subset. Some IMGT-functional V segments, including TRBV6-2 and TRBV6-3, could not be distinguished by the 87-base-pair reads and were therefore excluded. According to a later genetic analysis, donors in an Asian-associated ancestry cluster had fewer N-insertions in productive TCRs than the approximately 690-donor mean. A later analysis associated 16,951 TCR beta sequences with specific HLA alleles at a false discovery rate of 0.05.

Preparation of the library involved the immunoSEQ multiplex PCR assay. For the multiplex PCR, a mixture combining 60 forward primers for TCR Vbeta segments and 13 reverse primers for TCR Jbeta segments was used. The CDR3 region of rearranged TCR beta genes was amplified from genomic DNA with a multiplex PCR assay. The amplified TCR beta libraries were sequenced on the Illumina HiSeq System as 87-base-pair reads. The study's own analysis went as follows. A later analysis counted around 72 million unique TCR beta chains across the 650 to 700 repertoires, and around 9.9 million of these chains were shared by at least two donors. Raw reads were error-corrected and collapsed into unique sequences by a nearest-neighbor algorithm in which closely related sequences were merged to remove PCR and sequencing errors. To assign V, D and J gene segments, CDR3 sequences were aligned to IMGT reference sequences. For a sequence to be retained, a match of at least six nucleotides to both a V gene segment and a J gene segment was required. Rearrangements were classified as productive when the CDR3 lacked stop codons and remained in frame with V and J, and all other rearrangements were classified as non-productive. Following IMGT convention, CDR3 was defined as the stretch from the second conserved V-encoded cysteine to the conserved J-encoded phenylalanine. The earlier analysis of some 580 of the donors excluded any sequence lacking an unambiguous match to a single V gene segment. In an earlier analysis of approximately 610 of the donors, V segments were called functional above 56.7% productive rearrangements and were called segregating when the between-donor standard deviation exceeded 5%. A statistical classification framework was built for diagnosing cytomegalovirus status from the catalog of TCR beta chain sequences. A later analysis assigned V and J genes by comparing TCR nucleotide sequences with IMGT/GENE-DB human TR gene sequences. A later analysis assigned CDR3 sequences and most-parsimonious VDJ recombination scenarios with the TCRdist pipeline. In a later analysis, every TCR beta chain was defined by the combination of its CDR3 amino acid sequence and its V-gene family, and reads without a unique V-gene family were dropped. To address suspected cross-contamination and a sequencing artifact, a later analysis removed a few hundred highly shared, low-generation-probability nucleotide sequences. In a later analysis, a clonal expansion index was calculated for each public chain from normalized within-repertoire ranks of inferred template counts. A later analysis computed generation probabilities with a VDJ recombination model fitted to out-of-frame rearrangements, and checked the results against IGoR. Hypergeometric tests were used in a later analysis to score TCR-TCR, TCR-HLA and TCR-CMV co-occurrence, with a repertoire-size bias correction applied to the TCR pairs. To estimate false discovery rates, a later analysis permuted the HLA or CMV assignments 20 times. In a later analysis, co-occurring TCRs were grouped using DBSCAN, and TCRdist sequence similarity was added for clustering within HLA-allele-positive subsets. Repertoires with fewer than 30,000 or more than 120,000 public chains were left out of co-occurrence clustering, as were five repertoires with anomalous nucleotide sharing. Here the immuneACCESS table is served through TCRdb, limited to in-frame sequences with V and J called. Missing clones are a known gap in these copies; in checked studies unresolved V genes cover under half, and the rest lacks a known reason. That table gives V, J and clone size, and the DNA gave D and trimming. The sample table holds 220,000 or so clones. Clones ranked in the top ten supply around 1.1% of the sample.

CDR1 and CDR2 are read off the germline V gene (reference sequence) as LNHDA and SQIVND. V trim: 6 bases; J trim: 2 bases; unmatched bases: 16. Counted from cysteine to phenylalanine, this CDR3 has 18 amino acids. This entry keeps only the CDR3 DNA: 54 bases, framed from base 1. In regard to this clone: Its antigen specificity is not known.

The cohort comprised around 700 healthy bone marrow donors. At the time of sampling, every cohort member was nominally healthy, though immune exposures that went unrecorded were likely present. The donor was CMV seropositive and belonged to the group of around 300 seropositive cohort members. A peripheral blood sample was provided by each donor, and peripheral blood mononuclear cells were used for TCR beta sequencing. The Qiagen DNeasy Blood Extraction Kit was used to extract genomic DNA from the blood cell samples. The rearranged chain carries TRBV19 and TRBJ2-7, and 10 junctional nucleotides match TRBD2. This TCR came from a girl between 2 and 10 years old in good health and CMV-seropositive. Sequencing was done on a sample of PBMCs. The CDR3 protein is CASRTSGVAGGSPYEQYF. The DNA is TGTGCCAGTAGGACATCGGGGGTAGCGGGAGGATCCCCCTACGAGCAGTACTTC.